One and the same sample provided the 27 T cell receptor beta chains below, sequenced in a study of T cell changes during pregnancy in multiple sclerosis. Method: immunoSEQ multiplex PCR; TCRdb's copy keeps in-frame clones and lacks some. In the table there are under 50,000 clones, under 90% of which are singletons. Specimen: peripheral blood, collected in the first trimester of pregnancy. These receptors were obtained from a female donor in good health, enrolled as a control in a pregnancy study.

The J gene is TRBJ1-2, the V gene TRBV6-6; D perhaps matches TRBD1 (5 bases). Germline CDR1 MNHNY, CDR2 SVGAGI (reference sequence). Trimming removed 6 bases at V and 6 bases at J, with 8 bases between. CDR3 length: 11 residues. CDR3 residues: CASSQDNGYTF. As DNA, the CDR3 is TGTGCCAGCAGCCAGGACAATGGCTACACCTTC.

The V gene is TRBV28, the J gene TRBJ2-3; 7 bases line up with TRBD2. V trimming: 4 bases; J trimming: 3 bases; junction bases outside the gene matches: 16. The CDR3 covers 18 residues. From germline, CDR1 is MDHEN and CDR2 SYDVKM. In DNA, the CDR3 is TGTGCCAGCAGTTCCCTGAGTGGGGGGGGTGGATTAACAGATACGCAGTATTTT. The encoded protein is CASSSLSGGGGLTDTQYF. The whole variable domain, filled in from reference TRBV28 and TRBJ2-3, reads DVKVTQSSRYLVKRTGEKVFLECVQDMDHENMFWYRQDPGLGLRLIYFSYDVKMKEKGDIPEGYSVSREKKERFSLILESASTNQTSMYLCASSSLSGGGGLTDTQYFGPGTRLTVL.

The gene calls are TRBV7-9 and TRBJ2-1; D is undetermined. The V end was cut by 1 base, the J end by 9 bases, with 10 bases between. The CDR3 contains 13 residues. Germline V gives CDR1 SEHNR, CDR2 FQNEAQ (reference sequence). The CDR3 is CASSLEFSGEQFF. CDR3 nucleotide sequence: TGTGCCAGCAGCTTAGAGTTTTCGGGTGAGCAGTTCTTC.

This chain links TRBV18 with TRBJ1-1; D is possibly TRBD1 (5 bases). V was cut by 6 bases and J by 6 bases, with 17 bases left in between. This CDR3 contains 14 residues. Germline V CDR1 and CDR2: KGHSH, LQKENI. The CDR3 DNA reads TGTGCCAGCTCCCCCGGGGAGGGGATCCCTGAAGCTTTCTTT. Residues: CASSPGEGIPEAFF.

V gene TRBV6-5 combines with J gene TRBJ2-7; 10 positions agree with TRBD1. Losses at the gene ends were 7 bases for V and 3 bases for J; bases not matched to a gene: 9. This CDR3 has 15 residues. Germline V gives CDR1 MNHEY, CDR2 SVGAGI. The CDR3 loop is CASTYDGTGVYEQYF. The CDR3 nucleotides read TGTGCCAGCACCTACGACGGGACAGGGGTCTACGAGCAGTACTTC.

The rearrangement uses TRBV5-6 and TRBJ1-3; perhaps TRBD1 as D (6 bases). The CDR3 is made up of 17 amino acids. CDR1 is SGHDT and CDR2 is YYEEEE in the germline V gene. V was cut by 0 bases and J by 2 bases, with 15 bases left in between. The CDR3 sequence is CASSLALGAQTGNTIYF. The CDR3 DNA follows: TGTGCCAGCAGCTTGGCATTGGGGGCGCAGACTGGAAACACCATATATTTT.

V and J are TRBV2 and TRBJ2-7; 8 bases are a match to TRBD1. CDR3 length: 12 amino acids. Germline V gene sequence: CDR1 SNHLY, CDR2 FYNNEI. J lost 2 bases, V lost 11 bases, and 5 bases had no gene match. For the CDR3, the DNA is TGTGCCGGATGCAGGGGGCCCTACGAGCAGTACTTC. Translating gives CAGCRGPYEQYF. The full variable domain, with the rest looked up from reference TRBV2 and TRBJ2-7, is EPEVTQTPSHQVTQMGQEVILRCVPISNHLYFYWYRQILGQKVEFLVSFYNNEISEKSEIFDDQFSVERPDGSNFTLKIRSTKLEDSAMYFCAGCRGPYEQYFGPGTRLTVT.

Regarding this clone: Other DNA sequences in this specimen translate into the identical CDR3. V usage is TRBV27 and J usage is TRBJ2-7; 11 bases match TRBD2. The germline CDR1 and CDR2 sequences are MNHEY and SMNVEV (reference sequence). V shed 5 bases, J shed 4 bases, and the junction held 4 bases outside the gene matches. The CDR3 is made up of 14 amino acids. The CDR3 is CASSPGTSGYEQYF. The CDR3 DNA reads as TGTGCCAGCAGTCCCGGGACTAGCGGATACGAGCAGTACTTC.

V gene TRBV21-1 combines with J gene TRBJ1-5. TRBV21-1 has pseudogene status. The CDR3 contains 16 residues. Here the CDR3 reads CASSNLAAGSNQPQHF. The CDR3 DNA reads as TGTGCCAGCAGCAATCTCGCCGCGGGGAGCAATCAGCCCCAGCATTTT.

V and J are TRBV25-1 and TRBJ1-2, with 9 nucleotides matching TRBD1. V dropped 7 bases and J dropped 8; count of bases not matched to a gene: 8. The germline CDR1 and CDR2 sequences are MGHDK and SYGVNS. The CDR3 covers 13 residues. As DNA, the CDR3 is TGTGCCAGCACGGGACAGGGCAGGATAGGCTACACCTTC. The encoded protein is CASTGQGRIGYTF.

The chain employs TRBV7-9 and TRBJ2-3, with TRBD1 as a possible D gene (5 bases). CDR3 length: 13 amino acids. V was cut by 5 bases and J by 5 bases, with 11 bases left in between. Germline V gives CDR1 SEHNR, CDR2 FQNEAQ (reference sequence). In DNA form, the CDR3 reads TGTGCCAGCAGCCCAGGGTTTATAGATACGCAGTATTTT. This encodes CASSPGFIDTQYF.

CDR3 in DNA: TGTGCCAGCAGTTTGGCGGGGGCCCCTAACTATGGCTACACCTTC. Amino acids: CASSLAGAPNYGYTF. The chain employs TRBV6-1 and TRBJ1-2; a possible D gene is TRBD1 (6 bases). The germline gives CDR1 MNHNS, CDR2 SASEGT. V was trimmed by 5 bases and J by 0 bases, leaving 13 bases between them. The CDR3 is 15 residues long.

The chain recombines TRBV11-3 with TRBJ1-3; TRBD1 aligns across 7 bases. Germline loops: CDR1 SGHNT, CDR2 YENEEA. With V trimmed by 3 bases and J by 3 bases, 2 bases remained unmatched. CDR3 size: 14 residues. The CDR3 nucleotides read TGTGCCAGCAGCTTCGGGACAGATGGAAACACCATATATTTT. This gives the protein CASSFGTDGNTIYF.

This clone was found once. This chain connects TRBV4-3 to TRBJ2-6; D gene unclear. V was clipped by 0 bases and J by 0 bases, with 6 bases between them. Germline CDR1 reads LGHNA; CDR2 reads YSLEER. CDR3 size: 16 residues. The CDR3 region is CASSQESGSGANVLTF. In nucleotides, the CDR3 is TGCGCCAGCAGCCAAGAGTCCGGCTCTGGGGCCAACGTCCTGACTTTC.

This sequence joins TRBV19 and TRBJ1-1; weak D call: TRBD1 (6 bases). The V end was cut by 5 bases, the J end by 0 bases, with 13 bases between. The germline CDR1 and CDR2 sequences are LNHDA and SQIVND (reference sequence). The CDR3 has 15 residues. DNA of the CDR3: TGTGCCAGTAGTTCCCCCGGGACATTGAACACTGAAGCTTTCTTT. It specifies CASSSPGTLNTEAFF.

The rearrangement uses TRBV19 and TRBJ2-7; TRBD2 matches 12 bases. CDR3 length equals 14 residues. Germline V gene data show CDR1 as LNHDA and CDR2 as SQIVND (reference sequence). V shed 3 bases and J 5 bases; nucleotides not matched to a gene: 2. For the CDR3, the DNA is TGTGCCAGTAGTATGACTAGCGGGAGCCACGAGCAGTACTTC. Translating gives CASSMTSGSHEQYF.

V and J are TRBV9 and TRBJ2-1; D unclear. CDR1 and CDR2 (germline): SGDLS, YYNGEE. This CDR3 spans 16 amino acids. V was clipped by 0 bases and J by 4 bases, with 14 bases between them. Here the CDR3 DNA reads TGTGCCAGCAGCGTAGGGGCCAGCCAAACATACAATGAGCAGTTCTTC. It is translated as CASSVGASQTYNEQFF.

The chain links TRBV11-2 to TRBJ2-7; 11 positions match TRBD2. V lost 5 bases to trimming and J lost 1 base; unmatched junction nucleotides: 13. Germline CDR1 is SGHAT and CDR2 is FQNNGV. This CDR3 comprises 18 residues. The CDR3 bases are TGTGCCAGCAGCGACCGAATAGCGGGAGGGTCGAGATCCTACGAGCAGTACTTC. Translated: CASSDRIAGGSRSYEQYF.

The V gene is TRBV11-1, the J gene TRBJ2-3; TRBD2 might be the D (6 bases). In germline, CDR1 is SGHAT, CDR2 FQDESV (reference sequence). The CDR3 has 15 amino acids. The V end lost 5 bases, the J end lost 5 bases, and 17 bases lay between the germline ends. The CDR3 sequence is CASSARLGFVDTQYF. CDR3 nucleotide sequence: TGTGCCAGCAGCGCGAGACTAGGGTTTGTAGATACGCAGTATTTT.

The rearrangement links TRBV5-1 to TRBJ1-1; 9 nucleotides align to TRBD1. Losses at the gene ends were 0 bases for V and 4 bases for J; bases not matched to a gene: 10. Germline V lookup: CDR1 SGHRS, CDR2 YFSETQ. The CDR3 covers 17 residues. CDR3 sequence: CASSLVGTGSSRTEAFF. For the CDR3, the DNA is TGCGCCAGCAGCTTGGTCGGGACAGGGTCATCCCGCACTGAAGCTTTCTTT.

In this sample, this clone turned up once. The rearrangement uses TRBV7-8 and TRBJ2-7, with no clear D. This CDR3 region has 15 residues. Per germline, CDR1 SGHVS and CDR2 FQNEAQ. V was trimmed by 3 bases and J by 1 base, leaving 13 bases between them. CDR3 sequence (DNA): TGTGCCAGCAGCTTCCGATTGAGTAGATCCTACGAGCAGTACTTC. Its translation is CASSFRLSRSYEQYF.

This chain connects TRBV7-9 to TRBJ2-2; TRBD2 aligns across 7 bases. Germline values: CDR1 SEHNR, CDR2 FQNEAQ (reference sequence). The CDR3 has 16 amino acids. The junction had 13 bases not matched to a gene; V was cut back by 6 bases and J by 6 bases. The CDR3, as DNA: TGTGCCAGCAGACAATGGGGAGGGGCCGGTTCCGGGGAGCTGTTTTTT. It specifies CASRQWGGAGSGELFF.

This sequence joins TRBV2 and TRBJ1-5; 11 bases fit TRBD1. The CDR3 runs 13 residues. With V trimmed by 8 bases and J by 6 bases, 3 bases remained unmatched. Germline V gene lookup returns CDR1 SNHLY and CDR2 FYNNEI. For the CDR3, the DNA is TGTGCCAGCGGGACAGGGGGAGGTCAGCCCCAGCATTTT. It specifies CASGTGGGQPQHF.

This clone was recorded once. The genes are TRBV9 and TRBJ2-1; no reliable D call. Germline V gene data show CDR1 as SGDLS and CDR2 as YYNGEE. The CDR3 length is 14 residues. V was pared by 4 bases and J by 5 bases, with 13 bases between. CDR3 region: CASSLQAGHNEQFF. Here the CDR3 DNA reads TGTGCCAGCAGCCTCCAGGCAGGTCACAATGAGCAGTTCTTC.

This clone has a single count. The chain joins TRBV19 to TRBJ2-3; 7 bases align to TRBD1. With 7 bases clipped from V and 0 bases from J, the junction kept 7 bases outside the gene matches. Germline V gene lookup returns CDR1 LNHDA and CDR2 SQIVND (reference sequence). The CDR3 runs to 15 residues. CDR3 residues: CASTPSRGSTDTQYF. The CDR3 DNA reads TGTGCCAGTACTCCATCCAGGGGGAGCACAGATACGCAGTATTTT.

V usage is TRBV28 and J usage is TRBJ2-2, with D tentatively TRBD1 (6 bases). The CDR3 is 14 residues long. Germline-derived CDR1 and CDR2 are MDHEN and SYDVKM. With 4 bases removed from V and 1 base from J, the gap between germline ends came to 7 bases. Here the CDR3 reads CASSSGQNTGELFF. The DNA of the CDR3 is TGTGCCAGCAGTTCGGGACAGAACACCGGGGAGCTGTTTTTT.

The chain combines TRBV19 with TRBJ1-1, with no clear D. The CDR3 has 16 residues. V was clipped by 5 bases and J by 1 base, with 17 bases between them. Per the germline V gene, CDR1 is LNHDA and CDR2 is SQIVND (reference sequence). CDR3 in amino acids: CASSVPLQTRNTEAFF. As DNA, the CDR3 is TGTGCCAGTAGTGTGCCCCTACAGACAAGGAACACTGAAGCTTTCTTT.